This entry lists 27 T cell receptor beta chains sequenced from one sample in a study of blood T cell repertoires in COVID-19. Data came from immunoSEQ multiplex PCR; TCRdb stores just in-frame clones and leaves some out. Of about 170,000 clones in the sample, about 88% were seen once. The sample taken for sequencing was peripheral blood. All receptors derive from a woman of 80 years or more with COVID-19, enrolled during active disease.

The chain joins TRBV11-3 to TRBJ2-1; 15 bases align to TRBD2. Unmatched junction bases numbered 3, after V lost 5 bases and J lost 4 bases. There are 16 residues in the CDR3. CDR1 SGHNT and CDR2 YENEEA come from the germline V gene. This CDR3 is CASSRGTSGRYNEQFF. The CDR3 DNA sequence: TGTGCCAGCAGCCGCGGGACTAGCGGGAGGTACAATGAGCAGTTCTTC.

The rearrangement links TRBV4-3 to TRBJ2-2, with 7 bases lining up with TRBD2. Germline V gives CDR1 LGHNA, CDR2 YSLEER. This CDR3 is 17 amino acids long. V shed 4 bases, J shed 4 bases, and the junction held 12 bases outside the gene matches. CDR3 DNA: TGCGCCAGCAGCCGGACCGCTAGCGGTGATGGCACCGGGGAGCTGTTTTTT. Its translation: CASSRTASGDGTGELFF.

This chain links TRBV28 with TRBJ1-3, with D possibly being TRBD1 (5 bases). CDR3 length equals 14 residues. Trimming cost V 3 bases and J 4 bases, with 10 bases left between them. Germline V gene lookup returns CDR1 MDHEN and CDR2 SYDVKM. In nucleotides, the CDR3 is TGTGCCAGCAGTTTCTCAGGGTCAGGAAACACCATATATTTT. Translated: CASSFSGSGNTIYF.

The chain employs TRBV3-1 (or the pseudogene TRBV3-2) and TRBJ1-3, with D possibly being TRBD1 (6 bases). Germline lookup yields CDR1 LGHDT and CDR2 YNNKEL (reference sequence). The CDR3 consists of 14 residues. The V and J ends lost 2 bases and 2 bases respectively, with 7 bases between them. CDR3 bases: TGTGCCAGCAGCCAACGACAGGCTGGAAACACCATATATTTT. Protein sequence: CASSQRQAGNTIYF.

The chain combines TRBV3-1 (or the pseudogene TRBV3-2) with TRBJ1-1; D call uncertain. Germline-derived CDR1 and CDR2 are LGHDT and YNNKEL (reference sequence). CDR3 length equals 16 residues. V lost 1 base, J lost 1 base, and 13 bases lay in between. CDR3 bases: TGTGCCAGCAGCCAAGGCTTGATAGTCGGGAACACTGAAGCTTTCTTT. Translated: CASSQGLIVGNTEAFF.

V gene TRBV11-2 combines with J gene TRBJ1-6; 8 nucleotides line up with TRBD1. The CDR3 contains 15 residues. Trimming took 2 bases from V and 6 from J; bases not matched to a gene: 3. Germline-derived CDR1 and CDR2 are SGHAT and FQNNGV. CDR3 amino acids: CASSLTGGRNSPLHF. CDR3 sequence (DNA): TGTGCCAGCAGCTTAACAGGGGGACGTAATTCACCCCTCCACTTT.

The chain uses TRBV4-1 and TRBJ2-7, with 7 bases that match TRBD2. Germline values: CDR1 MGHRA, CDR2 YSYEKL. V trimming: 1 base; J trimming: 3 bases; junction bases outside the gene matches: 6. The CDR3 covers 15 residues. The CDR3 is CASSQASGTLYEQYF. The CDR3 bases are TGCGCCAGCAGCCAAGCCAGCGGGACTCTCTACGAGCAGTACTTC.

V is TRBV9 and J is TRBJ2-7; the D gene is possibly TRBD2 (6 bases). The CDR3 length is 14 residues. Trimming removed 4 bases at V and 3 bases at J, with 14 bases between. Germline V gene sequence: CDR1 SGDLS, CDR2 YYNGEE. The CDR3 loop reads CASSPMVTSYEQYF. The CDR3 nucleotides read TGTGCCAGCAGCCCCATGGTGACTAGCTACGAGCAGTACTTC. Full variable domain (missing parts from reference TRBV9 and TRBJ2-7): DSGVTQTPKHLITATGQRVTLRCSPRSGDLSVYWYQQSLDQGLQFLIQYYNGEERAKGNILERFSAQQFPDLHSELNLSSLELGDSALYFCASSPMVTSYEQYFGPGTRLTVT.

This clone is a singleton in its sample. CDR3 amino acids: CASSLGGDNRYNEQFF. The CDR3 coding sequence is TGCGCCAGCAGCTTGGGTGGGGACAACCGATACAATGAGCAGTTCTTC. The chain uses TRBV5-1 and TRBJ2-1, with D maybe TRBD1 (6 bases). The CDR3 is 16 amino acids. Germline CDR1 is SGHRS and CDR2 is YFSETQ. Trimming removed 0 bases at V and 4 bases at J, with 14 bases between.

V gene TRBV11-1 combines with J gene TRBJ2-5; TRBD1 might be the D (6 bases). There are 14 residues in the CDR3. Germline CDR1 is SGHAT and CDR2 is FQDESV (reference sequence). V lost 3 bases, J lost 5 bases, and 13 bases lay in between. The CDR3 nucleotides are TGTGCCAGCAGCTTGTATGGGACACCTGAGACCCAGTACTTC. Its protein product is CASSLYGTPETQYF. The full variable domain, with the rest looked up from reference TRBV11-1 and TRBJ2-5, is EAEVAQSPRYKITEKSQAVAFWCDPISGHATLYWYRQILGQGPELLVQFQDESVVDDSQLPKDRFSAERLKGVDSTLKIQPAELGDSAMYLCASSLYGTPETQYFGPGTRLLVL.

This sequence joins TRBV5-1 and TRBJ2-7; 8 bases are shared with TRBD2. Germline V gene lookup returns CDR1 SGHRS and CDR2 YFSETQ. The CDR3 contains 15 residues. V lost 6 bases and J lost 0; bases outside the gene matches: 8. The DNA for the CDR3 is TGCGCCAGCACCCGCGGGGGGACAAGCTCCTACGAGCAGTACTTC. Residues: CASTRGGTSSYEQYF.

The chain is built from TRBV19 and TRBJ2-1; 7 bases are shared with TRBD1. Germline V gives CDR1 LNHDA, CDR2 SQIVND (reference sequence). The CDR3 sequence is 15 residues long. V dropped 5 bases and J dropped 6; count of bases not matched to a gene: 10. The CDR3 loop reads CASSLTGFDSNEQFF. CDR3 coding DNA: TGTGCCAGTAGTTTGACAGGGTTTGACTCCAATGAGCAGTTCTTC.

This clone turned up a few times. The J gene is TRBJ1-3, the V gene TRBV5-6, with 7 bases identical to TRBD1. The junction had 7 bases not matched to a gene; V was cut back by 4 bases and J by 0 bases. Germline V lookup: CDR1 SGHDT, CDR2 YYEEEE. The CDR3 is 16 residues long. The CDR3 is CASSIRGKLSGNTIYF. Here the CDR3 DNA reads TGTGCCAGCAGCATCAGGGGGAAACTCTCTGGAAACACCATATATTTT.

The J gene is TRBJ2-7, the V gene TRBV6-2 or TRBV6-3, with D maybe TRBD1 (5 bases). Looked up from germline, CDR1 is MNHEY and CDR2 is SVGEGT. Between the trimmed V and J ends, which lost 0 bases and 0 bases, there was a span of 21 bases. CDR3 length equals 19 residues. DNA for the CDR3: TGTGCCAGCAGTTACTCTCCCGCCCTGCGGACAACCGTCTCCTACGAGCAGTACTTC. Translating it yields CASSYSPALRTTVSYEQYF.

The V and J genes are TRBV18 and TRBJ2-1, with 8 bases lining up with TRBD2. In germline, CDR1 is KGHSH, CDR2 LQKENI. V lost 0 bases to trimming and J lost 8 bases; unmatched junction nucleotides: 12. This CDR3 is 17 amino acids long. The CDR3 sequence: CASSPPRIGGRSDEQFF. The CDR3 DNA follows: TGTGCCAGCTCACCACCGAGAATTGGCGGGAGGAGCGATGAGCAGTTCTTC.

This clone has a single count. The rearrangement uses TRBV4-3 and TRBJ1-1; 7 nucleotides align to TRBD1. Trimming cost V 2 bases and J 3 bases; bases outside gene matches: 6. Germline V gene lookup returns CDR1 LGHNA and CDR2 YSLEER. The CDR3 consists of 15 residues. The CDR3 DNA follows: TGCGCCAGCAGCCAATCGACAGGGCGGTACACTGAAGCTTTCTTT. It codes for CASSQSTGRYTEAFF.

The J gene is TRBJ2-6, the V gene TRBV24-1; D not resolved. V lost 6 bases and J lost 2, with 4 bases in between. CDR3 length: 13 residues. From germline, CDR1 is KGHDR and CDR2 SFDVKD. CDR3 nucleotides: TGTGCCACCAGTTATGCTGGGGCCAACGTCCTGACTTTC. Its protein product is CATSYAGANVLTF.

The chain uses TRBV5-4 and TRBJ2-1; 7 nucleotides line up with TRBD2. Germline CDR1 is SGHNT and CDR2 is YYREEE (reference sequence). The CDR3 runs 14 residues. J lost 0 bases, V lost 6 bases, and 3 bases had no gene match. The CDR3 sequence: CASTTGGSYNEQFF. The CDR3, as DNA: TGTGCCAGCACGACGGGAGGCTCCTACAATGAGCAGTTCTTC.

The chain is built from TRBV4-1 and TRBJ2-3; 9 nucleotides match TRBD2. Germline trimming cut 1 base from V and 0 bases from J; bases unmatched to any gene: 11. Germline V CDR1 and CDR2: MGHRA, YSYEKL. The CDR3 is made up of 19 amino acids. The chain's CDR3 is CASSQASLAGLTSTDTQYF. The CDR3 coding sequence is TGCGCCAGCAGCCAAGCAAGCCTAGCGGGGTTAACTAGCACAGATACGCAGTATTTT.

The V call is TRBV3-1 (or the pseudogene TRBV3-2), the J call TRBJ1-5; D unclear. The CDR3 is 14 residues long. Looked up from germline, CDR1 is LGHDT and CDR2 is YNNKEL (reference sequence). Between the trimmed V and J ends, which lost 5 bases and 0 bases, there was a span of 8 bases. DNA for the CDR3: TGTGCCAGCAGCTGGGCAAGTAGCAATCAGCCCCAGCATTTT. Amino acids: CASSWASSNQPQHF.

The rearrangement uses TRBV7-3 and TRBJ2-3; 7 bases match TRBD2. The CDR3 extends over 16 amino acids. Germline lookup yields CDR1 SGHTA and CDR2 FQGTGA. V lost 5 bases to trimming and J lost 4 bases; unmatched junction nucleotides: 12. CDR3 amino acids: CASSRMGSGNSDTQYF. CDR3 sequence (DNA): TGTGCCAGCAGCCGCATGGGGAGCGGGAACTCAGATACGCAGTATTTT.

The chain combines TRBV25-1 with TRBJ2-7; TRBD2 agrees at 11 bases. The V and J ends lost 3 bases and 3 bases, in that order; junction bases with no gene match: 7. This CDR3 comprises 16 residues. Germline lookup yields CDR1 MGHDK and CDR2 SYGVNS. Written as DNA, the CDR3 is TGTGCCAGCAGTGATCCCAATAGCGGGAGGGTCTACGAGCAGTACTTC. Its translation: CASSDPNSGRVYEQYF.

This clone was recorded once. This chain uses TRBV19 with TRBJ2-5; 14 nucleotides match TRBD2. The CDR3 covers 18 residues. The germline gives CDR1 LNHDA, CDR2 SQIVND (reference sequence). V was clipped by 6 bases and J by 4 bases; unmatched bases: 13. CDR3 sequence reads: CASSPGTSGRIRGETQYF. DNA of the CDR3: TGTGCCAGTAGCCCCGGGACTAGCGGGAGAATTCGAGGAGAGACCCAGTACTTC.

The count of this clone is one. This chain links TRBV6-5 with TRBJ1-2, with D perhaps TRBD1 (6 bases). Germline-derived CDR1 and CDR2 are MNHEY and SVGAGI. V lost 6 bases and J 8 bases, leaving 10 bases between the germline ends. The CDR3 totals 11 residues. The DNA of the CDR3 is TGTGCCAGCAGCGACAGGCAGGGCTACACCTTC. Encoded protein: CASSDRQGYTF.

The chain links TRBV19 to TRBJ1-1; a possible D gene is TRBD1 (6 bases). Trimming removed 5 bases at V and 11 bases at J, with 15 bases between. The germline gives CDR1 LNHDA, CDR2 SQIVND (reference sequence). This CDR3 is built from 12 residues. CDR3 sequence (DNA): TGTGCCAGTAGTCCCCAGGGGCAGATCGCTTTCTTT. Translated, it gives CASSPQGQIAFF.

The chain recombines TRBV2 with TRBJ2-2; D may be TRBD1 (6 bases). This CDR3 is built from 14 residues. Germline V lookup: CDR1 SNHLY, CDR2 FYNNEI. Trimming took 7 bases from V and 2 from J, leaving 11 bases between them. The CDR3 DNA reads as TGTGCCAGCACCGACAGGAGAAACACCGGGGAGCTGTTTTTT. Its translation: CASTDRRNTGELFF.

This clone was seen a handful of times. This chain connects TRBV7-9 to TRBJ2-7; unclear D gene. The V end lost 2 bases, the J end lost 1 base, and 6 bases lay between the germline ends. Germline V gene sequence: CDR1 SEHNR, CDR2 FQNEAQ (reference sequence). The CDR3 sequence is 13 residues long. CDR3 in amino acids: CASSLLYSYEQYF. CDR3 DNA: TGTGCCAGCAGCTTACTCTATTCCTACGAGCAGTACTTC.